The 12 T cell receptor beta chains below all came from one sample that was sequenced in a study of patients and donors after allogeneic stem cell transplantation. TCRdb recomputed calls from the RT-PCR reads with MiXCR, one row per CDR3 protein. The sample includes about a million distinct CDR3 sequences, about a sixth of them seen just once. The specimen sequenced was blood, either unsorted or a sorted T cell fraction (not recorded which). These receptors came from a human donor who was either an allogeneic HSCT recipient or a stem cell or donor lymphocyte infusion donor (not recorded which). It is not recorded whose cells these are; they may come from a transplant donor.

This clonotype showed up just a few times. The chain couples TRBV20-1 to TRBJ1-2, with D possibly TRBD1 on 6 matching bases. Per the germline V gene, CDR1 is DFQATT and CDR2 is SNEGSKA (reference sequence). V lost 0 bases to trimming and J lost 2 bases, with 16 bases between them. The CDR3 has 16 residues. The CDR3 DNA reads TGCAGTGCTAGAGATCCTCAGGGGAGATTGAACTATGGCTACACCTTC. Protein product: CSARDPQGRLNYGYTF.

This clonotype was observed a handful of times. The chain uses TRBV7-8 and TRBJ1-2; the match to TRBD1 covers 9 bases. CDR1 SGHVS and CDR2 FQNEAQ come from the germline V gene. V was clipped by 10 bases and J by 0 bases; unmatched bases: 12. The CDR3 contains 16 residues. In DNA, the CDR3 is TGTGCCACCGCAAATCCGGGACAGGGAGCTAACTATGGCTACACCTTC. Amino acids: CATANPGQGANYGYTF.

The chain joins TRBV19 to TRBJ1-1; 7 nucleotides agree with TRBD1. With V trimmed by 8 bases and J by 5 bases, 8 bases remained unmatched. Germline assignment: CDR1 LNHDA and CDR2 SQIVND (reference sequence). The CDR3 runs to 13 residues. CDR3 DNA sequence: TGTGCCAGTTACCCGACAGGGTGGACTGAAGCTTTCTTT. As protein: CASYPTGWTEAFF.

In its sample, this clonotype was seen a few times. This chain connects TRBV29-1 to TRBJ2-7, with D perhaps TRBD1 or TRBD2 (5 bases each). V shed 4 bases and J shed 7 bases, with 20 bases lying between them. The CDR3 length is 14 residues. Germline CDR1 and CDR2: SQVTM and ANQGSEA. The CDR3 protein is CSVAQGVGTREQYF. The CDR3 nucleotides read TGCAGCGTTGCCCAGGGAGTGGGGACGCGGGAGCAGTACTTC.

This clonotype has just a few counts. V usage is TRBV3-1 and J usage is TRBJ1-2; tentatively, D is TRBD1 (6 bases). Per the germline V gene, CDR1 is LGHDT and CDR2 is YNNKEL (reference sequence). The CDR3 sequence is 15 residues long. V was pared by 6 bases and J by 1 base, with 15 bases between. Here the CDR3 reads CASSHGQFVNYGYTF. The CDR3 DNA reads TGTGCCAGCAGTCATGGACAGTTTGTTAACTATGGCTACACCTTC.

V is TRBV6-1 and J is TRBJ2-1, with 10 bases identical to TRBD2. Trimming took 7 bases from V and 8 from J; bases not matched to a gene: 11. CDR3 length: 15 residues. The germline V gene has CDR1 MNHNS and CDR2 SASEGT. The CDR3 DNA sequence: TGTGCCAGCATCAAGGCTAGCGGGAGCCCAGATGAGCAGTTCTTC. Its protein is CASIKASGSPDEQFF.

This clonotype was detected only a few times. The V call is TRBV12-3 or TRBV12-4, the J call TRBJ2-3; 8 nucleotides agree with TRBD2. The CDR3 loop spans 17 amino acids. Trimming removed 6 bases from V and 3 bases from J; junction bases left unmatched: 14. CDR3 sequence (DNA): TGTGCCAGCAGCCCCGGTAGCCGGGGGGGCCTGACAGATACGCAGTATTTT. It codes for CASSPGSRGGLTDTQYF.

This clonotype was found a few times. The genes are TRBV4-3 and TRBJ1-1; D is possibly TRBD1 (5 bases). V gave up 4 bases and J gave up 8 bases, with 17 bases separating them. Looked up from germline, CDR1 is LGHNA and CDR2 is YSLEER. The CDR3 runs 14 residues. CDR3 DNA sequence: TGCGCCAGCAGCCCCACCCCGGGACCGGAAGAAGCTTTCTTT. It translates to CASSPTPGPEEAFF.

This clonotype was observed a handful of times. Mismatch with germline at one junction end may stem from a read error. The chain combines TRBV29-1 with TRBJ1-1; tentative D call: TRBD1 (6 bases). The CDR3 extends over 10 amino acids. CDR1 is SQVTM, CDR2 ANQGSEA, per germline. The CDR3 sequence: CSVEGGEAFF. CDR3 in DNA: TGCAGCGTCGAAGGGGGGGAAGCTTTCTTT.

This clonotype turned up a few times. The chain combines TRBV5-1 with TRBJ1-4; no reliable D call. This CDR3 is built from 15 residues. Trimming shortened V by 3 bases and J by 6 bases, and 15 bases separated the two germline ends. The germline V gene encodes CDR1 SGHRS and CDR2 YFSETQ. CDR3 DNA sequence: TGCGCCAGCAGCTCCGCCCCAGGATTCCATGAAAAACTGTTTTTT. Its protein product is CASSSAPGFHEKLFF. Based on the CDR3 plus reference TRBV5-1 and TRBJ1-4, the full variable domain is KAGVTQTPRYLIKTRGQQVTLSCSPISGHRSVSWYQQTPGQGLQFLFEYFSETQRNKGNFPGRFSGRQFSNSRSEMNVSTLELGDSALYLCASSSAPGFHEKLFFGSGTQLSVL.

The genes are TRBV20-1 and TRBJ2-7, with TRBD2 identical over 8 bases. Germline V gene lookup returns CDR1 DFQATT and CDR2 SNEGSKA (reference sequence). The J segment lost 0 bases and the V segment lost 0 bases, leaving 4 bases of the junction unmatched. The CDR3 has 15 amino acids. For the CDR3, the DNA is TGCAGTGCTAGAGACAGCGGGGGCAGCTCCTACGAGCAGTACTTC. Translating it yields CSARDSGGSSYEQYF.

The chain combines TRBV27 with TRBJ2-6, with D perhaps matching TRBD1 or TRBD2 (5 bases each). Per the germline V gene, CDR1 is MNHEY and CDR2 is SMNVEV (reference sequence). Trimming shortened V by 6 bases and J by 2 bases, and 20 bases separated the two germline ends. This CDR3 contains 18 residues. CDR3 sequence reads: CASSLIRRGVTGANVLTF. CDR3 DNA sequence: TGTGCCAGCAGCTTAATAAGGAGAGGGGTAACTGGGGCCAACGTCCTGACTTTC.